The clone carrying this TCR beta chain was counted many times. Its antigen is unknown. These data originate in a study of early T cells in non-severe SARS-CoV-2 infection. TCRdb reprocessed the 5' RACE reads via MiXCR and lists one record per CDR3 protein. The sample lists tens of thousands of distinct CDR3 sequences; roughly an eighth were seen once. Looked up from germline, CDR1 is MNHEY and CDR2 is SMNVEV (reference sequence). V dropped 3 bases and J dropped 0; count of bases not matched to a gene: 5. CDR3 length: 15 residues. Overall study findings and caveats: Private and CD4 specificities were missed by VDJdb matching, which favored anti-spike CD8 responses.

Sequencing was carried out using whole blood. This clonotype was obtained from an adult who was a healthcare worker with PCR-confirmed SARS-CoV-2 infection or an uninfected control (not recorded which). The chain is built from TRBV27 and TRBJ2-7, with 7 nucleotides matching TRBD2. The CDR3 reads CASSFLAVDSYEQYF. Written as DNA, the CDR3 is TGTGCCAGCAGTTTTCTAGCGGTCGACTCCTACGAGCAGTACTTC.